Shown below are 28 T cell receptor beta chains from a single sample sequenced in a study of T-cell memory formation after mild COVID-19. TCRdb used MiXCR to reprocess the 5' RACE reads, holding one entry per CDR3 protein. The table lists 350,000 to 450,000 distinct CDR3 sequences, 25% to 30% of them singletons. Sequences were obtained from PBMCs or a T cell subset sorted from them (not recorded which). These receptors all come from an adult woman who had mild COVID-19 (a few samples of this study predate the infection). Cell type and time point are not known.

The chain couples TRBV24-1 to TRBJ2-5, with a tentative D call TRBD2 (5 bases). Per the germline V gene, CDR1 is KGHDR and CDR2 is SFDVKD. This CDR3 comprises 17 residues. The V and J ends lost 3 bases and 4 bases respectively, with 20 bases between them. Written as DNA, the CDR3 is TGTGCCACCAGTGATCCCACGCCAGGCGCGGGTGGAGAGACCCAGTACTTC. Protein: CATSDPTPGAGGETQYF.

The rearrangement links TRBV12-3 or TRBV12-4 to TRBJ2-1; weak D call: TRBD2 (6 bases). Trimming stripped 6 bases from V and 8 bases from J, with 14 bases between. The CDR3 runs to 13 residues. The CDR3 region is CASSPDPGDEQFF. The CDR3 coding sequence is TGTGCCAGCAGCCCAGACCCGGGGGATGAGCAGTTCTTC.

V is TRBV7-3 and J is TRBJ2-2; D is unresolved. In germline, CDR1 is SGHTA, CDR2 FQGTGA. The CDR3 covers 12 residues. Trimming left V 1 base short and J 6 bases short, with 3 bases between. The DNA for the CDR3 is TGTGCCAGCAGCTTAAATGCCGGGGAGCTGTTTTTT. This gives the protein CASSLNAGELFF.

CDR3 loop: CASSVVAAKGAGNTIYF. DNA for the CDR3: TGTGCCAGCAGCGTAGTAGCCGCGAAAGGGGCTGGAAACACCATATATTTT. The J gene is TRBJ1-3, the V gene TRBV9; a weak D match, TRBD1 (5 bases). V shed 0 bases and J shed 2 bases, with 15 bases lying between them. The germline CDR1 and CDR2 sequences are SGDLS and YYNGEE. The CDR3 contains 17 residues.

V and J are TRBV4-1 and TRBJ2-5; no firm D call. V lost 3 bases, J lost 0 bases, and 5 bases lay in between. Looked up from germline, CDR1 is MGHRA and CDR2 is YSYEKL. The CDR3 contains 13 residues. DNA for the CDR3: TGCGCCAGCAGCCAGATGGACCAAGAGACCCAGTACTTC. Protein product: CASSQMDQETQYF.

This chain joins TRBV5-4 and TRBJ1-1; unclear D gene. CDR3 length equals 15 residues. V lost 7 bases to trimming and J lost 4 bases, with 20 bases between them. Germline V gives CDR1 SGHNT, CDR2 YYREEE (reference sequence). This CDR3 is CASSPGSSMGTEAFF. The CDR3 DNA reads TGTGCCAGCTCACCCGGCAGCTCTATGGGCACTGAAGCTTTCTTT.

Concerning this clonotype itself: No conserved phenylalanine or tryptophan is present at the end of the CDR3, so a read error is the likely explanation. Because the CDR3's place on the DNA is in doubt, the DNA is left out and the CDR3 is given as listed by TCRdb. The chain links TRBV2 to TRBJ2-1; the table's D gene call, TRBD2, was not cross checked with the DNA. CDR1 is SNHLY and CDR2 is FYNNEI in the germline V gene. Including both end residues, the CDR3 is 14 amino acids long. Here the CDR3 reads CASRAEGTAGGLKL.

The chain joins TRBV23-1 to TRBJ1-1; possibly TRBD1 for D (5 bases). TRBV23-1 qualifies as an ORF whose function is uncertain. This CDR3 comprises 15 residues. V lost 6 bases to trimming and J lost 0 bases, with 14 bases between them. CDR3 loop: CASSVPGHLNTEAFF. The DNA of the CDR3 is TGCGCCAGCAGCGTACCGGGGCATCTGAACACTGAAGCTTTCTTT.

The genes are TRBV5-6 and TRBJ2-1; perhaps TRBD2 as D (5 bases). This CDR3 is built from 14 residues. The germline CDR1 and CDR2 sequences are SGHDT and YYEEEE. Trimming stripped 2 bases from V and 7 bases from J, with 13 bases between. CDR3 in amino acids: CASSFGLEANEQFF. The CDR3 DNA reads as TGTGCCAGCAGCTTCGGACTCGAAGCGAATGAGCAGTTCTTC.

The gene calls are TRBV7-9 and TRBJ1-4, with 12 nucleotides matching TRBD1. Germline trimming cut 4 bases from V and 6 bases from J; bases unmatched to any gene: 6. The germline V gene encodes CDR1 SEHNR and CDR2 FQNEAQ (reference sequence). This CDR3 spans 16 amino acids. This CDR3 is CASSSGTGGGDEKLFF. In DNA, the CDR3 is TGTGCCAGCAGCTCTGGGACAGGGGGCGGGGATGAAAAACTGTTTTTT.

The chain recombines TRBV6-5 with TRBJ2-1; 7 nucleotides line up with TRBD2. V lost 5 bases, J lost 3 bases, and 10 bases stayed unmatched. Germline CDR1 is MNHEY and CDR2 is SVGAGI. The CDR3 length is 16 residues. CDR3 protein: CASSRVGGLNYNEQFF. The CDR3 bases are TGTGCCAGCAGTAGAGTGGGAGGGCTAAACTACAATGAGCAGTTCTTC.

This clonotype was counted a few times. The gene calls are TRBV6-4 and TRBJ2-1; D might be TRBD1 (5 bases). This CDR3 contains 13 residues. V gave up 5 bases and J gave up 4 bases, with 9 bases separating them. Germline V CDR1 and CDR2: MRHNA, SNTAGT. The CDR3 protein is CASSPTDYNEQFF. The CDR3 coding sequence is TGTGCCAGCAGTCCGACAGATTACAATGAGCAGTTCTTC.

This clonotype occurred a few times. The chain joins TRBV29-1 to TRBJ2-1; TRBD1 agrees at 8 bases. CDR1 and CDR2 from the germline V gene are SQVTM and ANQGSEA. The CDR3 covers 16 residues. The junction had 5 bases not matched to a gene; V was cut back by 0 bases and J by 1 base. Here the CDR3 DNA reads TGCAGCGTTGAAGATCAGGGGGCTCGTTCCTACAATGAGCAGTTCTTC. This encodes CSVEDQGARSYNEQFF.

CDR3 coding DNA: TGTGCCAGCGCTACACTCTTGGCAGGTGAAGCTTTCTTT. Translated, it gives CASATLLAGEAFF. The V call is TRBV2, the J call TRBJ1-1; D call uncertain. This CDR3 region has 13 residues. Germline loops: CDR1 SNHLY, CDR2 FYNNEI. Trimming removed 8 bases from V and 7 bases from J, with 17 bases in between.

This chain uses TRBV3-1 with TRBJ1-5; no firm D call. This CDR3 contains 13 residues. The V end lost 1 base, the J end lost 5 bases, and 6 bases lay between the germline ends. Germline loops: CDR1 LGHDT, CDR2 YNNKEL (reference sequence). The CDR3 region has the DNA TGTGCCAGCAGCCAAGTGAGGGATCAGCCCCAGCATTTT. Its translation is CASSQVRDQPQHF.

This sequence joins TRBV7-2 and TRBJ1-1; D gene ambiguous. V was pared by 1 base and J by 2 bases, with 14 bases between. The CDR3 spans 16 residues. CDR1 and CDR2 (germline): SGHTA, FQGNSA. CDR3 in DNA: TGTGCCAGCAGCTTAGACCCCGGGCAATCTAACACTGAAGCTTTCTTT. Translated: CASSLDPGQSNTEAFF.

This clonotype was counted a few times. CDR3: CASSRGTGGAETQYF. In nucleotides, the CDR3 is TGCGCCAGCAGCAGAGGGACAGGGGGCGCAGAGACCCAGTACTTC. The rearrangement joins TRBV5-1 to TRBJ2-5; 12 bases agree with TRBD1. The ends lost 4 bases at V and 4 bases at J; junction bases unmatched: 5. CDR1 is SGHRS, CDR2 YFSETQ, per germline. There are 15 residues in the CDR3. Based on the CDR3 plus reference TRBV5-1 and TRBJ2-5, the full variable domain is KAGVTQTPRYLIKTRGQQVTLSCSPISGHRSVSWYQQTPGQGLQFLFEYFSETQRNKGNFPGRFSGRQFSNSRSEMNVSTLELGDSALYLCASSRGTGGAETQYFGPGTRLLVL.

The rearrangement links TRBV7-9 to TRBJ2-7, with D possibly being TRBD1 (5 bases). The CDR3 is 14 residues long. Germline-derived CDR1 and CDR2 are SEHNR and FQNEAQ (reference sequence). The V end lost 7 bases, the J end lost 2 bases, and 15 bases lay between the germline ends. CDR3 region: CASTLDRATYEQYF. The CDR3 DNA sequence: TGTGCCAGCACCCTTGACAGAGCTACCTACGAGCAGTACTTC.

In the case of this clonotype: This may be a read error: a much more frequent sequence differs by one nucleotide. The genes are TRBV14 and TRBJ2-1; D not certain. There are 12 residues in the CDR3. Trimming took 2 bases from V and 5 from J, leaving 4 bases between them. Germline CDR1 and CDR2: SGHDN and FVKESK. CDR3 region: CASSQMDNEQFF. The CDR3, as DNA: TGTGCCAGCAGCCAAATGGACAATGAGCAGTTCTTC.

This clonotype was observed a handful of times. Written as DNA, the CDR3 is TGTGCCACCTATGAAAGGACAGGGGGCGCAGGTGAAGCTTTCTTT. It is translated as CATYERTGGAGEAFF. This chain uses TRBV15 with TRBJ1-1, with TRBD1 matching 11 bases. V lost 8 bases and J lost 7; bases outside the gene matches: 12. This CDR3 is 15 amino acids long. Germline V CDR1 and CDR2: LNHNV, YYDKDF (reference sequence).

The chain links TRBV12-3 or TRBV12-4 to TRBJ2-1; D call uncertain. Trimming took 6 bases from V and 5 from J, leaving 8 bases between them. The CDR3 is 12 amino acids. CDR3 in amino acids: CASRGGNNEQFF. The CDR3 DNA is TGTGCCAGCAGGGGTGGAAACAATGAGCAGTTCTTC.

V and J are TRBV11-2 and TRBJ2-1; weak D call: TRBD1 (5 bases). The CDR3 runs to 15 residues. V was pared by 1 base and J by 1 base, with 8 bases between. Germline V gene sequence: CDR1 SGHAT, CDR2 FQNNGV. The CDR3 here is CASSLAPGSYNEQFF. The CDR3 DNA reads TGTGCCAGCAGCTTAGCGCCAGGGTCCTACAATGAGCAGTTCTTC.

V gene TRBV29-1 combines with J gene TRBJ1-2; 7 bases are shared with TRBD1. Germline CDR1 SQVTM, CDR2 ANQGSEA. The CDR3 covers 12 residues. V lost 7 bases to trimming and J lost 4 bases; unmatched junction nucleotides: 6. The CDR3 here is CSGRTGLYGYTF. As DNA, the CDR3 is TGCAGCGGAAGGACAGGACTCTATGGCTACACCTTC.

The chain recombines TRBV7-2 with TRBJ2-3; 9 nucleotides match TRBD2. The germline CDR1 and CDR2 sequences are SGHTA and FQGNSA. After removal of 5 bases from V and 4 bases from J, the junction contained 10 bases not matched to a gene. The CDR3 is made up of 16 amino acids. The CDR3 nucleotides read TGTGCCAGCAGCCCCTTTGGTGCGGGAGGGCCAGATACGCAGTATTTT. Translation: CASSPFGAGGPDTQYF.

This clonotype was counted a few times. This chain joins TRBV7-8 and TRBJ2-2; 8 nucleotides match TRBD1. Trimming cost V 8 bases and J 5 bases; bases outside gene matches: 13. The length of the CDR3 is 16 residues. Germline values: CDR1 SGHVS, CDR2 FQNEAQ. CDR3 coding DNA: TGTGCCAGCCCCGGTGATAACAGGGGGTTTACCGGGGAGCTGTTTTTT. It is translated as CASPGDNRGFTGELFF. The complete variable domain, with remaining parts taken from reference TRBV7-8 and TRBJ2-2, reads GAGVSQSPRYKVAKRGQDVALRCDPISGHVSLFWYQQALGQGPEFLTYFQNEAQLDKSGLPSDRFFAERPEGSVSTLKIQRTQQEDSAVYLCASPGDNRGFTGELFFGEGSRLTVL.

There are a few counts of this clonotype. The gene calls are TRBV20-1 and TRBJ2-1; 7 bases agree with TRBD2. The germline gives CDR1 DFQATT, CDR2 SNEGSKA (reference sequence). CDR3 length: 13 amino acids. V lost 6 bases, J lost 9 bases, and 11 bases stayed unmatched. CDR3 residues: CSAPAAGAGEQFF. The CDR3 region has the DNA TGCAGTGCCCCGGCGGCGGGAGCCGGTGAGCAGTTCTTC.

This rearrangement joins TRBV7-2 to TRBJ2-4; D gene unclear. Germline V gives CDR1 SGHTA, CDR2 FQGNSA. This CDR3 contains 16 residues. Trimming took off 1 base at V and 0 bases at J, with 10 bases between the two ends. CDR3 sequence (DNA): TGTGCCAGCAGCTTAGTAGATTCACTAGCCAAAAACATTCAGTACTTC. Translation gives CASSLVDSLAKNIQYF.

The rearrangement uses TRBV7-2 and TRBJ1-2; 8 bases map to TRBD1. Germline lookup yields CDR1 SGHTA and CDR2 FQGNSA. The CDR3 loop spans 14 amino acids. J gave up 5 bases and V 7 bases, and 9 bases lay outside the gene matches. CDR3 in amino acids: CASNRDRGGYGYTF. The CDR3 DNA follows: TGTGCCAGCAACCGAGACAGGGGAGGGTATGGCTACACCTTC.